These T cell receptor beta chains were read from a single sample in a study of cytomegalovirus exposure and HLA in healthy donors. Repertoires were generated with immunoSEQ multiplex PCR, while TCRdb's copy carries only in-frame clones and drops some. The sample contains 150,000 to 200,000 clones, around 84% of which appear only once. Sequencing used PBMCs. The receptor set was obtained from a girl aged 2 to 10 in good health and CMV-seropositive. The conserved cysteine and the conserved F or W are not part of the CDR3 here. A D gene is named only where the DNA matches it firmly. Only part of the rows carry a size: once, few, many, or a class if the clone is expanded.

>TRBD2|NA|TRBV2|TRBJ2-1
ASFLGGGAHNEQF
>TRBD1|NA|TRBV5-1|TRBJ2-7
ASSLVGDRGEQY
>NA|NA|TRBV2|TRBJ2-1
ASSEGIGNEQF
>TRBD2|NA|TRBV9|TRBJ2-7
ASSQTSGSVEQY
>NA|NA|TRBV2|TRBJ2-6
ASSEVRGAGANVLT
>NA|NA|TRBV5-1|TRBJ2-3
ASSLLTDTDTQY
>TRBD2|NA|TRBV15|TRBJ2-7
ATSSPGTRGSYEQY
>NA|NA|TRBV6-1|TRBJ2-7
AASPVFPYEQY
>NA|NA|TRBV6-5|TRBJ1-1
ASSSERGSTEAF
>TRBD1|NA|TRBV5-4|TRBJ1-6
ASSLDRGNSPLH
>NA|once|TRBV27|TRBJ1-5
ASSLLARQPQH
>NA|NA|TRBV9|TRBJ1-6
ASSPEPGEAPLH
>TRBD1|NA|TRBV10-3|TRBJ1-1
ATASRGPGTANTEAF
>NA|NA|TRBV28|TRBJ1-5
ASTLQEYSNQPQH
>NA|NA|TRBV6-5|TRBJ2-1
ASSYTGFNEQF
>TRBD2|NA|TRBV5-4|TRBJ2-5
ASSRGGESETQY
>NA|once|TRBV19|TRBJ1-4
ASSFSRGGWNEKLF
>NA|NA|TRBV18|TRBJ2-2
ASSPVTGSGTGELF
>TRBD2|NA|TRBV29-1|TRBJ2-1
SVDTSGTYNEQF